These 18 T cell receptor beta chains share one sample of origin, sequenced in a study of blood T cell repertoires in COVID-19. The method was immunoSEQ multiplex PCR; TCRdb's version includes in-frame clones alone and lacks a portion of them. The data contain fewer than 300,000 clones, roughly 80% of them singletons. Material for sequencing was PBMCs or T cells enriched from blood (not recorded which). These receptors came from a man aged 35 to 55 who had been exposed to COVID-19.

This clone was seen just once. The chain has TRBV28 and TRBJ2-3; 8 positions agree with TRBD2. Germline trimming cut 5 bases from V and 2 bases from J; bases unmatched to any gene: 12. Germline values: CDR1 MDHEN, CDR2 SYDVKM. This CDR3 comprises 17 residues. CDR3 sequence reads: CASSGSASSGTTDTQYF. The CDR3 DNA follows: TGTGCCAGCAGTGGCTCCGCGAGTAGCGGGACCACAGATACGCAGTATTTT.

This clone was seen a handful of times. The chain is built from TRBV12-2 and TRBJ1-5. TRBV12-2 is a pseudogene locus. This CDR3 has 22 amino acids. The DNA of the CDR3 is TGTGCAAGTCGCTTAGCTCGTAGGGGAGGGGTTCCGGTTTCGGGCGGGGATCAGCCCCAGCATTTT. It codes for CASRLARRGGVPVSGGDQPQHF.

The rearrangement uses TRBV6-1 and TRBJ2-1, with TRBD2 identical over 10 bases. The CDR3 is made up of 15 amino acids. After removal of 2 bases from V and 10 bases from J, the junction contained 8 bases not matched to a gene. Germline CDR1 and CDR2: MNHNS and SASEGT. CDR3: CASSESSGGFWEQFF. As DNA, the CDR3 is TGTGCCAGCAGTGAATCTAGCGGGGGCTTTTGGGAGCAGTTCTTC.

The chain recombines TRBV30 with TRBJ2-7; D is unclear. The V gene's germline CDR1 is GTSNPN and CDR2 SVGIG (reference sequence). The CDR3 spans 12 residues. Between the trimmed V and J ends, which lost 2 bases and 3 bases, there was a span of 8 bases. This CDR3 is CAWSPSGYEQYF. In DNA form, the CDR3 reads TGTGCCTGGAGTCCTTCAGGCTACGAGCAGTACTTC.

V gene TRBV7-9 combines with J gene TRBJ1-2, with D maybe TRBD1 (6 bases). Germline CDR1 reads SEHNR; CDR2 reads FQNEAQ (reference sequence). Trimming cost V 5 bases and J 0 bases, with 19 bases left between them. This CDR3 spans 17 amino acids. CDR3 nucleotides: TGTGCCAGCAGCGCCCAAACAGGGCTGGGAGCTAACTATGGCTACACCTTC. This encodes CASSAQTGLGANYGYTF.

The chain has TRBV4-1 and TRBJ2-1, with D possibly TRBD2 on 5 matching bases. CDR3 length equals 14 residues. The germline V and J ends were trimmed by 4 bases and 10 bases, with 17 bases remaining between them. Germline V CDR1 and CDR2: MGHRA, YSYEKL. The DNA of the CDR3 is TGCGCCAGCAGCCCAAGCGGTTTTAGGAGGGAGCAGTTCTTC. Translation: CASSPSGFRREQFF.

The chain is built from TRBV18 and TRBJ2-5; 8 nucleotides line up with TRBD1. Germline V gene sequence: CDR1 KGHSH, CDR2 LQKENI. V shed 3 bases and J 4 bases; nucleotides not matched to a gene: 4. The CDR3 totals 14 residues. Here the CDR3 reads CASSPDRATETQYF. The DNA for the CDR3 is TGTGCCAGCTCACCGGACAGGGCCACAGAGACCCAGTACTTC.

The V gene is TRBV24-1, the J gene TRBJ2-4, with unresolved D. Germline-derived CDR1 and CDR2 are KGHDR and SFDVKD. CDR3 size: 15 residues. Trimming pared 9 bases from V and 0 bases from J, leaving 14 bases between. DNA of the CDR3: TGTGCCACCGGAGCCCTAGAAGGAGCCAAAAACATTCAGTACTTC. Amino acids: CATGALEGAKNIQYF.

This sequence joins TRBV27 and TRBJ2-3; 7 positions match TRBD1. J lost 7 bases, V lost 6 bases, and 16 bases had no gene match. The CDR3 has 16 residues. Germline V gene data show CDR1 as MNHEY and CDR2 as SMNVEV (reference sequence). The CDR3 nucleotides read TGTGCCAGCAGCAACAGGGGTTTCGAAACGTGGAATACGCAGTATTTT. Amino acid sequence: CASSNRGFETWNTQYF.

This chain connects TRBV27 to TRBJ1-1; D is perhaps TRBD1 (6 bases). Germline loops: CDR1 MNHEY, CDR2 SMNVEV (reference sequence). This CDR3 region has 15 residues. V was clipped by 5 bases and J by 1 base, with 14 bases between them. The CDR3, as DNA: TGTGCCAGCAGTCGTACAGGGACGGGGAACACTGAAGCTTTCTTT. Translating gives CASSRTGTGNTEAFF.

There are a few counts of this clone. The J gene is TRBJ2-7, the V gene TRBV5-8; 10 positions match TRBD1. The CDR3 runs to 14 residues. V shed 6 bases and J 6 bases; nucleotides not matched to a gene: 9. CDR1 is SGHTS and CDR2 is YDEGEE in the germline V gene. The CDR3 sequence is CASMYRQGAGEQYF. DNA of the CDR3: TGTGCCAGCATGTACAGACAGGGGGCAGGCGAGCAGTACTTC.

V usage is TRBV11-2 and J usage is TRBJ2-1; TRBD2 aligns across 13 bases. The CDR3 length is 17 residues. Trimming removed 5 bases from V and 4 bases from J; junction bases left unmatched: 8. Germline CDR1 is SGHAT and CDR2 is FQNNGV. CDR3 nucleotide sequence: TGTGCCAGCAGCCACACTAGCGGGAGGGCCGAGTACAATGAGCAGTTCTTC. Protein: CASSHTSGRAEYNEQFF.

The CDR3 DNA is TGTGCCAGCAGCGATAGCGGGAGCTCCTACAATGAGCAGTTCTTC. The encoded protein is CASSDSGSSYNEQFF. The chain links TRBV2 to TRBJ2-1; 9 positions match TRBD2. Trimming at V came to 6 bases and at J to 0 bases, leaving 3 bases not matched to a gene. The germline V gene has CDR1 SNHLY and CDR2 FYNNEI. The CDR3 consists of 15 residues.

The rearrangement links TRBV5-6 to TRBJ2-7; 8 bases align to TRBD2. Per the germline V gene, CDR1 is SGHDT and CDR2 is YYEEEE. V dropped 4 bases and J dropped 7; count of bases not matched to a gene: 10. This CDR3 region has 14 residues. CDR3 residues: CASSRPGLVYEQYF. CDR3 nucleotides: TGTGCCAGCAGCCGACCGGGACTAGTTTATGAGCAGTACTTC.

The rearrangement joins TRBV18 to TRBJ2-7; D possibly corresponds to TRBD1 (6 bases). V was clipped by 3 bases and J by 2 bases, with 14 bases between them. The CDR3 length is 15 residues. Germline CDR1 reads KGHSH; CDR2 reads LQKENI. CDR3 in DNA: TGTGCCAGCTCACCTATGGACAGCCTTGCCTACGAGCAGTACTTC. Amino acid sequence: CASSPMDSLAYEQYF.

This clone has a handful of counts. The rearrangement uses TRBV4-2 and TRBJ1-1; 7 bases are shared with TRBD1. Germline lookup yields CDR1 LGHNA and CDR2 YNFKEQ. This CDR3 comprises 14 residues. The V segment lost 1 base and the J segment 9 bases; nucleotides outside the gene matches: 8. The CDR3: CASSQAGTEQQAFF. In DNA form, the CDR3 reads TGTGCCAGCAGCCAAGCGGGGACAGAGCAACAAGCTTTCTTT.

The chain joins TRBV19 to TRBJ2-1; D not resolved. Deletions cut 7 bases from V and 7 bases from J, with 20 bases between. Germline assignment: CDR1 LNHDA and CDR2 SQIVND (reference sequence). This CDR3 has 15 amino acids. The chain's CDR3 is CASTHSRDGSNEQFF. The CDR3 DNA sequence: TGTGCCAGTACCCACAGCCGTGATGGGTCAAATGAGCAGTTCTTC. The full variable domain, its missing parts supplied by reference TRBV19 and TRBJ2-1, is DGGITQSPKYLFRKEGQNVTLSCEQNLNHDAMYWYRQDPGQGLRLIYYSQIVNDFQKGDIAEGYSVSREKKESFPLTVTSAQKNPTAFYLCASTHSRDGSNEQFFGPGTRLTVL.

CDR3 sequence reads: CATSGIDRDKEDEETQYF. The CDR3 DNA reads TGTGCCACCAGTGGCATTGACCGGGACAAAGAAGACGAAGAGACCCAGTACTTC. This chain links TRBV24-1 with TRBJ2-5, with a possible D match to TRBD1 (6 bases). The CDR3 is 18 amino acids. Deletions cut 5 bases from V and 3 bases from J, with 24 bases between. Germline V gene lookup returns CDR1 KGHDR and CDR2 SFDVKD.